This T cell receptor beta chain is drawn from a study of blood T cells in healthy people across ages. The second PCR ran roughly 7 to 11 cycles with a sample-barcoded 5' primer and J-beta primers. TCRdb passed the 5' RACE reads through MiXCR, listing each CDR3 protein once. The sample yields 1.5 million to 2 million distinct CDR3 sequences, under 30% seen once. On this clonotype itself: Antigen: not known.

General study results and limits: From one million sequenced T cells, diversity estimates were lower bounds.

Sequencing was done on a sample of blood. The TCR originated in a woman aged 25-40 years in good health.

The CDR3 DNA is TGTGCCAGCAGCTTAGGTGTGACAGGCTTCGCTGGGGCCAACGTCCTGACTTTC. Its protein product is CASSLGVTGFAGANVLTF. V usage is TRBV7-2 and J usage is TRBJ2-6, with D possibly being TRBD1 (6 bases). V lost 1 base to trimming and J lost 2 bases, with 15 bases between them. The CDR3 consists of 18 residues. Germline-derived CDR1 and CDR2 are SGHTA and FQGNSA.